This is a list of T cell receptor beta chains from one sample in a study of blood T cell repertoires in COVID-19. Some clones are missing from TCRdb's copy, which holds only in-frame ones; the method was immunoSEQ multiplex PCR. The profile shows hundreds of thousands of clones, about 83% of them singletons. Sequenced material: PBMCs or T cells enriched from blood (not recorded which). The receptors stem from a woman aged 40 to 50 who had been exposed to COVID-19. Both conserved end residues are part of each CDR3. A D gene is named only where the DNA matches it firmly. Rows may omit the clone size; those that give it use once, few, many or a size class.

v_gene: TRBV3-1/TRBV3-2; abundance: .; d_gene: TRBD1; j_gene: TRBJ1-2; CDR3nt: TGTGCCAGCAGCCCGCCCTTAGGGGGCAAAGGAACCGGGGGGGATTCTTATGGCTACACCTTC; CDR3aa: CASSPPLGGKGTGGDSYGYTF
v_gene: TRBV2; abundance: .; d_gene: .; j_gene: TRBJ1-4; CDR3nt: TGTGCCACTACCCGGGCAACTAATGAAAAACTGTTTTTT; CDR3aa: CATTRATNEKLFF
v_gene: TRBV11-2; abundance: .; d_gene: .; j_gene: TRBJ2-2; CDR3nt: TGTGCCAGCAGCTTTCTACGGGGAACCGGGGAGCTGTTTTTT; CDR3aa: CASSFLRGTGELFF
v_gene: TRBV11-2; abundance: .; d_gene: TRBD2; j_gene: TRBJ2-5; CDR3nt: TGTGCCAGCAGCTTAGTGGTAGCGGGGGGTTGGGAGACCCAGTACTTC; CDR3aa: CASSLVVAGGWETQYF
v_gene: TRBV7-8; abundance: .; d_gene: TRBD1; j_gene: TRBJ2-7; CDR3nt: TGTGCCAGCAGCTCTACCGGGACAGGGGAATCCTACGAGCAGTACTTC; CDR3aa: CASSSTGTGESYEQYF
v_gene: TRBV28; abundance: .; d_gene: .; j_gene: TRBJ2-1; CDR3nt: TGTGCCAGCAGCCAATACAATGAGCAGTTCTTC; CDR3aa: CASSQYNEQFF
v_gene: TRBV7-9; abundance: once; d_gene: .; j_gene: TRBJ1-1; CDR3nt: TGTGCCAGCCCCCGGGGGGGCCAAGGAGACACTGAAGCTTTCTTT; CDR3aa: CASPRGGQGDTEAFF
v_gene: TRBV10-1; abundance: once; d_gene: TRBD2; j_gene: TRBJ2-5; CDR3nt: TGCGCCAGCAGTGATAGGCTAGCGGGGGAAGAGACCCAGTACTTC; CDR3aa: CASSDRLAGEETQYF
v_gene: TRBV4-3; abundance: once; d_gene: TRBD2; j_gene: TRBJ2-2; CDR3nt: TGCGCCAGCCCCCGGGGGGCGAACACCGGGGAGCTGTTTTTT; CDR3aa: CASPRGANTGELFF
v_gene: TRBV4-3; abundance: .; d_gene: .; j_gene: TRBJ2-2; CDR3nt: TGCGCCAGCAGCCAAGACATTAGCGGAACCACCGGGGAGCTGTTTTTT; CDR3aa: CASSQDISGTTGELFF
v_gene: TRBV12-3/TRBV12-4; abundance: .; d_gene: .; j_gene: TRBJ2-7; CDR3nt: TGTGCCAGCAGCCCCCCTAATCACTACGAGCAGTACTTC; CDR3aa: CASSPPNHYEQYF
v_gene: TRBV24-1; abundance: .; d_gene: .; j_gene: TRBJ1-5; CDR3nt: TGTGCCACCAGTGATTCGAGAGGGTTTCAGCCCCAGCATTTT; CDR3aa: CATSDSRGFQPQHF
v_gene: TRBV7-9; abundance: .; d_gene: TRBD1; j_gene: TRBJ1-6; CDR3nt: TGTGCCAGCAGCTACCGACAGGGCAATTCACCCCTCCACTTT; CDR3aa: CASSYRQGNSPLHF
v_gene: TRBV18; abundance: .; d_gene: .; j_gene: TRBJ1-2; CDR3nt: TGTGCCAGCTCGGTGACAGATCTCTATGGCTACACCTTC; CDR3aa: CASSVTDLYGYTF
v_gene: TRBV6-5; abundance: .; d_gene: .; j_gene: TRBJ1-2; CDR3nt: TGTGCCAGCAAACCGGAGGTCAACTATGGCTACACCTTC; CDR3aa: CASKPEVNYGYTF
v_gene: TRBV10-3; abundance: .; d_gene: TRBD1; j_gene: TRBJ1-6; CDR3nt: TGTGCCATCAGGGGGACAGGCGGAGATAATTCACCCCTCCACTTT; CDR3aa: CAIRGTGGDNSPLHF
v_gene: TRBV24-1; abundance: once; d_gene: TRBD1; j_gene: TRBJ2-2; CDR3nt: TGTGCCACCAGTGAGACCGACAGGGACACCGGGGAGCTGTTTTTT; CDR3aa: CATSETDRDTGELFF
v_gene: TRBV4-1; abundance: once; d_gene: .; j_gene: TRBJ1-1; CDR3nt: TGCGCCAGCAGCCAGGGGGCCACTGAAGCTTTCTTT; CDR3aa: CASSQGATEAFF
v_gene: TRBV13; abundance: .; d_gene: .; j_gene: TRBJ2-7; CDR3nt: TGTGCCAGCAGCCCCTCGTACGAGCAGTACTTC; CDR3aa: CASSPSYEQYF
v_gene: TRBV7-2; abundance: .; d_gene: .; j_gene: TRBJ2-5; CDR3nt: TGTGCCAGCAGCTTAGGATGGCAGCAAGAGACCCAGTACTTC; CDR3aa: CASSLGWQQETQYF
v_gene: TRBV19; abundance: .; d_gene: .; j_gene: TRBJ2-1; CDR3nt: TGTGCCAGTAGTATAGAGCGGAGGCAGTTCTTC; CDR3aa: CASSIERRQFF
v_gene: TRBV3-1/TRBV3-2; abundance: .; d_gene: .; j_gene: TRBJ1-5; CDR3nt: TGTGCCAGCAGCCAAGGCCGGGGGACCGGGGCTCAGCCCCAGCATTTT; CDR3aa: CASSQGRGTGAQPQHF
v_gene: TRBV6-2/TRBV6-3; abundance: .; d_gene: .; j_gene: TRBJ2-1; CDR3nt: TGTGCCAGCAGTCTCAAGCATGAGCAGTTCTTC; CDR3aa: CASSLKHEQFF
v_gene: TRBV2; abundance: .; d_gene: .; j_gene: TRBJ2-7; CDR3nt: TGTGCCAGCAGTGAGGGGGACATTAGGGGAAACGAGCAGTACTTC; CDR3aa: CASSEGDIRGNEQYF
v_gene: TRBV9; abundance: .; d_gene: .; j_gene: TRBJ1-3; CDR3nt: TGTGCCAGCAGCGCCTCAGGGACAGGAAACACCATATATTTT; CDR3aa: CASSASGTGNTIYF
v_gene: TRBV28; abundance: few; d_gene: .; j_gene: TRBJ1-1; CDR3nt: TGTGCCAGCACCCCCCGGGGCACTGAAGCTTTCTTT; CDR3aa: CASTPRGTEAFF
v_gene: TRBV27; abundance: .; d_gene: .; j_gene: TRBJ1-1; CDR3nt: TGTGCCAGTCACGCGGACACGGACACTGAAGCTTTCTTT; CDR3aa: CASHADTDTEAFF
v_gene: TRBV19; abundance: .; d_gene: TRBD1; j_gene: TRBJ1-2; CDR3nt: TGTGCCAGTAGTATTGGACAGGGAGGCTATGGCTACACCTTC; CDR3aa: CASSIGQGGYGYTF
v_gene: TRBV4-3; abundance: .; d_gene: TRBD2; j_gene: TRBJ2-5; CDR3nt: TGCGCCAGCAGCCAAGATATGACTAGCGGGGGGCGGGAGACCCAGTACTTC; CDR3aa: CASSQDMTSGGRETQYF
v_gene: TRBV7-3; abundance: .; d_gene: TRBD2; j_gene: TRBJ2-5; CDR3nt: TGTGCCAGCAGCTCTTCCGGGACTAGAGGCCGCCGGGAGACCCAGTACTTC; CDR3aa: CASSSSGTRGRRETQYF
v_gene: TRBV3-1/TRBV3-2; abundance: .; d_gene: .; j_gene: TRBJ1-1; CDR3nt: TGTGCCAGCAGCCAAGCCGCGGCACGGCCGAACACTGAAGCTTTCTTT; CDR3aa: CASSQAAARPNTEAFF
v_gene: TRBV25-1; abundance: .; d_gene: .; j_gene: TRBJ1-1; CDR3nt: TGTGCCAGCAGTTCGGAGCGCATGAACACTGAAGCTTTCTTT; CDR3aa: CASSSERMNTEAFF
v_gene: TRBV7-9; abundance: .; d_gene: TRBD1; j_gene: TRBJ2-5; CDR3nt: TGTGCCAGCAGTCTGACAGGGGGCTCAGCCCGGGAGACCCAGTACTTC; CDR3aa: CASSLTGGSARETQYF
v_gene: TRBV4-3; abundance: .; d_gene: .; j_gene: TRBJ1-1; CDR3nt: TGCGCCAGCAGCCTTGAATGGGGGGCTGAAGCTTTCTTT; CDR3aa: CASSLEWGAEAFF
v_gene: TRBV20-1; abundance: .; d_gene: .; j_gene: TRBJ1-1; CDR3nt: TGCAGTGCTCGACAGGAGACTGAAGCTTTCTTT; CDR3aa: CSARQETEAFF
v_gene: TRBV10-3; abundance: .; d_gene: TRBD1; j_gene: TRBJ2-4; CDR3nt: TGTGCCATCAGTGAGACAAGGACAGGGGAAGCCATTCAGTACTTC; CDR3aa: CAISETRTGEAIQYF
v_gene: TRBV5-4; abundance: .; d_gene: TRBD1; j_gene: TRBJ1-2; CDR3nt: TGTGCCAGCAGCTCGCCGACAGGGACCTATGGCTACACCTTC; CDR3aa: CASSSPTGTYGYTF
v_gene: TRBV3-1/TRBV3-2; abundance: .; d_gene: TRBD2; j_gene: TRBJ2-7; CDR3nt: TGTGCCAGCAGCCAAGTGGCTAGCGGTTTTTACGAGCAGTACTTC; CDR3aa: CASSQVASGFYEQYF
v_gene: TRBV7-2; abundance: .; d_gene: TRBD2; j_gene: TRBJ2-5; CDR3nt: TGTGCCAGCAGCAGTAGCGGGGTGCAAGAGACCCAGTACTTC; CDR3aa: CASSSSGVQETQYF
v_gene: TRBV4-1; abundance: .; d_gene: TRBD1; j_gene: TRBJ2-7; CDR3nt: TGCGCCAGCAGTTCCGGGACAGGGGTATCCTACGAGCAGTACTTC; CDR3aa: CASSSGTGVSYEQYF
v_gene: TRBV14; abundance: .; d_gene: .; j_gene: TRBJ2-7; CDR3nt: TGTGCCAGCAGCCAAGCCCTTAGCGGCTACTACGAGCAGTACTTC; CDR3aa: CASSQALSGYYEQYF
v_gene: TRBV19; abundance: .; d_gene: .; j_gene: TRBJ2-1; CDR3nt: TGTGCCAGTAGTGGCTTTCTCTCCTACAATGAGCAGTTCTTC; CDR3aa: CASSGFLSYNEQFF
v_gene: TRBV5-6; abundance: .; d_gene: TRBD1; j_gene: TRBJ1-5; CDR3nt: TGTGCCAGCAGCCCTTACAGGGGAAACAATCAGCCCCAGCATTTT; CDR3aa: CASSPYRGNNQPQHF
v_gene: TRBV12-3/TRBV12-4; abundance: .; d_gene: .; j_gene: TRBJ1-2; CDR3nt: TGTGCCAGCACCCCGGTGGCAGGGTACGGCTACACCTTC; CDR3aa: CASTPVAGYGYTF
v_gene: TRBV2; abundance: .; d_gene: .; j_gene: TRBJ1-1; CDR3nt: TGTGCCAGCAGGGAGTACACTGAAGCTTTCTTT; CDR3aa: CASREYTEAFF
v_gene: TRBV5-1; abundance: .; d_gene: .; j_gene: TRBJ1-6; CDR3nt: TGCGCCAGCAGCTTGGTCATGTCCTCCTATAATTCACCCCTCCACTTT; CDR3aa: CASSLVMSSYNSPLHF
v_gene: TRBV4-3; abundance: once; d_gene: .; j_gene: TRBJ2-7; CDR3nt: TGCGCCAGCAGCCAAGAAAACAGGGACGAGCAGTACTTC; CDR3aa: CASSQENRDEQYF
v_gene: TRBV4-2; abundance: .; d_gene: .; j_gene: TRBJ1-1; CDR3nt: TGTGCCAGCAGCCAGGGGGGTATGAACACTGAAGCTTTCTTT; CDR3aa: CASSQGGMNTEAFF
v_gene: TRBV18; abundance: .; d_gene: TRBD2; j_gene: TRBJ2-5; CDR3nt: TGTGCCAGCTCACCAACCCGCGGGGGGGAAGAGACCCAGTACTTC; CDR3aa: CASSPTRGGEETQYF
v_gene: TRBV3-1/TRBV3-2; abundance: .; d_gene: TRBD2; j_gene: TRBJ2-2; CDR3nt: TGTGCCAGCAGTCTTGGGCGGGGGGCCAGGGAGCTGTTTTTT; CDR3aa: CASSLGRGARELFF
v_gene: TRBV2; abundance: .; d_gene: .; j_gene: TRBJ1-5; CDR3nt: TGTGCCAGCAGTGTGGCTCAGCCCCAGCATTTT; CDR3aa: CASSVAQPQHF
v_gene: TRBV19; abundance: .; d_gene: .; j_gene: TRBJ2-2; CDR3nt: TGTGCCAGTAACGGGTATGTCCTGGCCGGGGAGCTGTTTTTT; CDR3aa: CASNGYVLAGELFF